These T cell receptor beta chains were read from a single sample in a study of type 1 and type 2 diabetes patients. Using its own MiXCR run on the multiplex PCR reads, TCRdb lists one record per CDR3 protein. The data show 250,000 to 300,000 distinct CDR3 sequences, with around 47% seen just once and roughly an eighth held by the top ten. The sample taken for sequencing was peripheral blood mononuclear cells (PBMCs). The receptors here all came from a man between 18 and 35 years old with type 2 diabetes. CDR3s include the opening cysteine and the closing phenylalanine or tryptophan. D genes are given only for firm matches. Clone size is shown for a subset of rows, as once, few, many or a class of expanded clone.

len	v_gene	abundance	j_gene	d_gene	CDR3aa	CDR3nt
16	TRBV19	few	TRBJ1-5	TRBD1	CASLDRGGRSNQPQHF	TGTGCCAGTCTCGACAGGGGGGGACGGAGCAATCAGCCCCAGCATTTT
16	TRBV20-1	-	TRBJ1-2	-	CSAPGQERSRSDGYTF	TGCAGTGCCCCGGGACAAGAACGGTCCCGGTCGGATGGCTACACCTTC
15	TRBV20-1	few	TRBJ1-6	-	CSAKTRRTSRSPLHF	TGCAGTGCTAAGACCCGAAGGACTTCGAGGTCACCCCTCCACTTT
15	TRBV6-2/TRBV6-3	-	TRBJ2-5	TRBD2	CASSYKAGGLETQYF	TGTGCCAGCAGTTACAAAGCGGGGGGGCTGGAGACCCAGTACTTC
13	TRBV29-1	-	TRBJ2-7	-	CSVEWQSSDEQYF	TGCAGCGTTGAATGGCAGTCTTCGGACGAGCAGTACTTC
17	TRBV24-1	few	TRBJ2-2	TRBD1	CATSDTDRGDIPGELFF	TGTGCCACCAGTGACACGGACAGGGGAGATATCCCCGGGGAGCTGTTTTTT
15	TRBV7-8	many	TRBJ2-7	-	CASSPEGRNSYEQYF	TGTGCCAGCAGCCCAGAGGGGCGCAATTCCTACGAGCAGTACTTC
16	TRBV5-1	-	TRBJ2-7	TRBD2	CASSRGLAGSQDEQYF	TGCGCCAGCAGCCGTGGACTAGCGGGTTCTCAGGACGAGCAGTACTTC
12	TRBV28	-	TRBJ1-1	-	CASSLVGREAFF	TGTGCCAGCAGTTTAGTAGGACGTGAAGCTTTCTTT
15	TRBV7-9	-	TRBJ2-1	-	CASSDLRAMGREQFF	TGTGCCAGCAGCGATCTAAGGGCGATGGGGCGTGAGCAGTTCTTC
15	TRBV19	-	TRBJ1-1	-	CASSSPGHANTEAFF	TGTGCCAGTAGTAGTCCTGGACACGCGAACACTGAAGCTTTCTTT
17	TRBV6-5	few	TRBJ2-6	TRBD1	CASSSGTGLTGANVLTF	TGTGCCAGCAGCTCCGGGACAGGGCTAACTGGGGCCAACGTCCTGACTTTC
11	TRBV12-5	few	TRBJ2-2	-	CASEKAGELFF	TGTGCTAGTGAAAAGGCCGGGGAGCTGTTTTTT
17	TRBV19	once	TRBJ2-7	-	CASSIAAPGGAAYEQYF	TGTGCCAGTAGTATAGCTGCTCCCGGGGGCGCGGCTTACGAGCAGTACTTC
14	TRBV4-3	-	TRBJ2-7	-	CASSHQPGTYEQYF	TGCGCCAGCAGCCACCAACCGGGGACCTACGAGCAGTACTTC
10	TRBV12-3/TRBV12-4	-	TRBJ2-3	-	CASTRDTQYF	TGTGCCAGCACTCGGGATACGCAGTATTTT
16	TRBV7-8	few	TRBJ1-5	TRBD1	CASSLGQGTGNQPQHF	TGTGCCAGCAGCTTGGGACAGGGTACGGGCAATCAGCCCCAGCATTTT
13	TRBV2	few	TRBJ2-7	-	CASTWDPAYEQYF	TGTGCCAGCACCTGGGACCCAGCCTACGAGCAGTACTTC
14	TRBV12-3/TRBV12-4	-	TRBJ2-3	TRBD2	CASSRGGQEDTQYF	TGTGCCAGCAGTCGGGGGGGCCAGGAAGATACGCAGTATTTT
11	TRBV5-6	few	TRBJ1-2	-	CASSFSGGYTF	TGTGCCAGCAGCTTTTCTGGAGGCTACACCTTC
14	TRBV20-1	-	TRBJ2-1	TRBD2	CSARRGGTNNEQFF	TGCAGTGCTCGGCGGGGGGGCACGAACAATGAGCAGTTCTTC
14	TRBV2	-	TRBJ1-2	TRBD1	CASKRDSQHYGYTF	TGTGCCAGCAAGAGGGACAGCCAGCACTATGGCTACACCTTC
15	TRBV2	many	TRBJ2-7	TRBD1	CASIPGRGSVYEQYF	TGTGCCAGCATACCCGGCAGGGGGAGTGTTTACGAGCAGTACTTC
15	TRBV2	-	TRBJ1-4	-	CASSKDLPTNEKLFF	TGTGCCAGCAGTAAGGACCTTCCGACTAATGAAAAACTGTTTTTT
15	TRBV15	-	TRBJ2-7	TRBD2	CATSRVEAGAYEQYF	TGTGCCACCAGCAGGGTCGAAGCGGGGGCTTACGAGCAGTACTTC
16	TRBV28	-	TRBJ2-2	TRBD1	CASRSPGTGEHGELFF	TGTGCCAGCAGATCTCCCGGGACAGGGGAACACGGGGAGCTGTTTTTT
14	TRBV7-2	-	TRBJ2-3	-	CASTQVGGTDTQYF	TGTGCCAGCACTCAAGTAGGGGGCACAGATACGCAGTATTTT
13	TRBV20-1	-	TRBJ2-7	-	CSARDRVSHKQYF	TGCAGTGCTAGAGACAGGGTAAGCCACAAGCAGTACTTC
16	TRBV27	once	TRBJ2-2	-	CASSSIGRLGRGELFF	TGTGCCAGCAGTTCCATCGGGAGATTAGGGCGCGGGGAGCTGTTTTTT
18	TRBV4-1	-	TRBJ2-7	TRBD2	CASSQDLGLAGVWDEQYF	TGTGCCAGCAGCCAAGATTTGGGACTAGCGGGAGTCTGGGACGAGCAGTACTTC
14	TRBV9	-	TRBJ2-5	-	CASSPNPGRETQYF	TGTGCCAGCAGCCCAAACCCGGGTAGGGAGACCCAGTACTTC
13	TRBV10-3	many	TRBJ1-1	-	CAILEGGGTEAFF	TGTGCCATCTTAGAGGGAGGGGGCACTGAAGCTTTCTTT
13	TRBV10-3	-	TRBJ1-1	-	CAISETGKTEAFF	TGTGCCATCAGTGAGACGGGGAAAACTGAAGCTTTCTTT